This T cell receptor beta chain came from a study of CD8 T cells in Susac syndrome. In the study overall: At blood draw, Susac syndrome patients were therapy-naive, on corticosteroids, or on intravenous immunoglobulin alone.

Trimming took off 0 bases at V and 6 bases at J, with 15 bases between the two ends. Germline CDR1 and CDR2: LNHNV and YYDKDF (reference sequence). The CDR3 consists of 16 residues. Regarding this clonotype: The antigen remains undetermined.

Study observations and caveats: The CD4+ T cell repertoires in Susac syndrome did not show any clonal expansion.

It was with random hexamers that roughly 0.5 to 1 ug RNA was reverse transcribed. Amplification of TCR beta CDR3 across 54 Vbeta and 13 Jbeta was performed with immunoSEQ multiplex PCR. TCRdb re-called the immunoSEQ multiplex PCR reads with MiXCR, one entry per CDR3 protein. There are fewer than 200,000 distinct CDR3 sequences in the sample; 91% occur only once, and approximately 0.09% lies in the top ten. The specimen was CD4+ T cells from PBMCs. V and J are TRBV15 and TRBJ2-1, with a possible D match to TRBD2 (6 bases). The sequence was obtained from a human donor with Susac syndrome. CDR3 DNA sequence: TGTGCCACCAGCAGAGATTCCGGGGGAGTACTCAATGAGCAGTTCTTC. Its translation is CATSRDSGGVLNEQFF.